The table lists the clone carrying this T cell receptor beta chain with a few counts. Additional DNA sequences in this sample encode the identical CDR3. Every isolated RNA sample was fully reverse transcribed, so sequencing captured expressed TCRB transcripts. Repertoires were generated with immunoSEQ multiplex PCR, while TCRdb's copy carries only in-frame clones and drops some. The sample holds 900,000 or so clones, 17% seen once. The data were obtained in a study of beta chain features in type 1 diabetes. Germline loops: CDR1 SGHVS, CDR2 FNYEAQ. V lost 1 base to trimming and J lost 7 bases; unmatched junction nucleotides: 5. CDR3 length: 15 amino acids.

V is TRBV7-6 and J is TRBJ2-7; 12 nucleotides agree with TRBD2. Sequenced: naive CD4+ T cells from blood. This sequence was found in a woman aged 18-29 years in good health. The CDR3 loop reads CASSLGLAGVGEQYF. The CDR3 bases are TGTGCCAGCAGCTTAGGACTAGCGGGAGTGGGGGAGCAGTACTTC.